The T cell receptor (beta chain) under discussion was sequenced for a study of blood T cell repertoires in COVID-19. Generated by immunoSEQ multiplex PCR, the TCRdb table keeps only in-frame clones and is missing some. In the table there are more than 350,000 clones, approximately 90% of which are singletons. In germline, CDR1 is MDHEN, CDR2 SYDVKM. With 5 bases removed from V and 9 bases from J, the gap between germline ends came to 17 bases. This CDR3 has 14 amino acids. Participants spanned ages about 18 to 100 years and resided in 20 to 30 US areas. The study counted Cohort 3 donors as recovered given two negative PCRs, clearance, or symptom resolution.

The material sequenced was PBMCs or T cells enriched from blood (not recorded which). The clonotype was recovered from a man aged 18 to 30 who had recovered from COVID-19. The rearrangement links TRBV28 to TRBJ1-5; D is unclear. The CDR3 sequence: CASSLGLGFRPQHF. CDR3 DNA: TGTGCCAGCAGTCTTGGACTCGGGTTTCGGCCCCAGCATTTT.